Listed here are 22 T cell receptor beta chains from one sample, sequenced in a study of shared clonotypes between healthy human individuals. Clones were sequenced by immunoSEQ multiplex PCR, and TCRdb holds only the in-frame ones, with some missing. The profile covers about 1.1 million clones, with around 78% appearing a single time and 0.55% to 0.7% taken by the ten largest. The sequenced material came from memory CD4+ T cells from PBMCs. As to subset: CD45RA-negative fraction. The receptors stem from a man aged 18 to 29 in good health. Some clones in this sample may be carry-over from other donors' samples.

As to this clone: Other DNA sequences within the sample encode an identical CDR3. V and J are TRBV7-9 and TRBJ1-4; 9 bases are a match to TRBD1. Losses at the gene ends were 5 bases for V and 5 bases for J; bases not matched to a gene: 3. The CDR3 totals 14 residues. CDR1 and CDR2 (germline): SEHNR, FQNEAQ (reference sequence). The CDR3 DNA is TGTGCCAGCAGCCCCGGGACAGGGAATGAAAAACTGTTTTTT. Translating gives CASSPGTGNEKLFF.

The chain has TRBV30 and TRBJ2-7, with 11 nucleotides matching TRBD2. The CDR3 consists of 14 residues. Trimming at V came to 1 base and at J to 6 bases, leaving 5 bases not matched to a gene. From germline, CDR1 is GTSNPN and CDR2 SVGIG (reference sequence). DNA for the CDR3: TGTGCCTGGAGTGAGACTAGCGGGATTTCCGAGCAGTACTTC. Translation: CAWSETSGISEQYF.

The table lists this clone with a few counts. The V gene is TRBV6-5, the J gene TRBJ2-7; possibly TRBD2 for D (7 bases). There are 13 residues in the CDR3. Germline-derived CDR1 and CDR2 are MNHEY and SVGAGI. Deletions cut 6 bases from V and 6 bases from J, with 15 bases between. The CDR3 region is CASSHLGGGEQYF. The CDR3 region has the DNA TGTGCCAGCAGCCACTTAGGGGGGGGCGAGCAGTACTTC.

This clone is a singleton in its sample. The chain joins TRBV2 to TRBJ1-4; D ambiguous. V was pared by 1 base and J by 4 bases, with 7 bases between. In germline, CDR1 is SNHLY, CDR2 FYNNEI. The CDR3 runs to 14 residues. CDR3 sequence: CASSEGQNNEKLFF. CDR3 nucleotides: TGTGCCAGCAGTGAAGGGCAAAATAATGAAAAACTGTTTTTT. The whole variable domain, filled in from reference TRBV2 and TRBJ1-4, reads EPEVTQTPSHQVTQMGQEVILRCVPISNHLYFYWYRQILGQKVEFLVSFYNNEISEKSEIFDDQFSVERPDGSNFTLKIRSTKLEDSAMYFCASSEGQNNEKLFFGSGTQLSVL.

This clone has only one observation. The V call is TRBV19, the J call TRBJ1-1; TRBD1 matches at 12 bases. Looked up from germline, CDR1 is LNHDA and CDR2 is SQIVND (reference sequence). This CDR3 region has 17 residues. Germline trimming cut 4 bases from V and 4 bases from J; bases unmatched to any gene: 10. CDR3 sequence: CASSTRDRGRRVTEAFF. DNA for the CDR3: TGTGCCAGTAGTACCCGGGACAGGGGGCGAAGGGTCACTGAAGCTTTCTTT.

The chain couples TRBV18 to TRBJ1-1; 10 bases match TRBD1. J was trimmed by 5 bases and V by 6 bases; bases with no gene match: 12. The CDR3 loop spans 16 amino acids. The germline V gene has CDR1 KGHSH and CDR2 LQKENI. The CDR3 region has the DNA TGTGCCAGCTCCGGATACTTGACAGGGGGCAATACTGAAGCTTTCTTT. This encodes CASSGYLTGGNTEAFF.

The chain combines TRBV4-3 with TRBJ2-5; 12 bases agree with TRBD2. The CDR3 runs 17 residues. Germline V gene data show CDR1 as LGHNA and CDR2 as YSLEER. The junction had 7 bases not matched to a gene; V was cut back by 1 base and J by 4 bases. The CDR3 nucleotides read TGCGCCAGCAGCCAAGTGACTAGCGGGAGCGGGGGAGAGACCCAGTACTTC. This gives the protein CASSQVTSGSGGETQYF.

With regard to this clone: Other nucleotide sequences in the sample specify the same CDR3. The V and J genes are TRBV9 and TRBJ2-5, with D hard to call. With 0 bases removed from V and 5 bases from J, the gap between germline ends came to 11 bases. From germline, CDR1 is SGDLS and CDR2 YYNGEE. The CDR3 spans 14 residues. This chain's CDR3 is CASSVGSLRETQYF. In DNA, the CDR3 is TGTGCCAGCAGCGTAGGGAGTTTGCGTGAGACCCAGTACTTC.

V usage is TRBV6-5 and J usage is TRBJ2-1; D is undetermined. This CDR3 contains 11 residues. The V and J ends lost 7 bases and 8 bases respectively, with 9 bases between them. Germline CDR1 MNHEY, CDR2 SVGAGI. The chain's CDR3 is CASKLWDEQFF. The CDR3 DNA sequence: TGTGCCAGCAAGTTGTGGGATGAGCAGTTCTTC.

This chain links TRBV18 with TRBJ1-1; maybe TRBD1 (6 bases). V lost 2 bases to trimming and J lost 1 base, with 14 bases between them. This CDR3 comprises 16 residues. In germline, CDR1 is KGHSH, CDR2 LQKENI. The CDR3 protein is CASSPSGGAPNTEAFF. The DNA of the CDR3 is TGTGCCAGCTCACCAAGTGGGGGGGCCCCGAACACTGAAGCTTTCTTT.

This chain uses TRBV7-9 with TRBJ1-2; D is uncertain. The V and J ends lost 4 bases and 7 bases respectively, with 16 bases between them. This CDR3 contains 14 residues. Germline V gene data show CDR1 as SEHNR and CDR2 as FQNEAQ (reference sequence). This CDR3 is CASSSGLLAAGYTF. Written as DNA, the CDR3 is TGTGCCAGCAGCTCTGGACTCCTGGCAGCTGGCTACACCTTC.

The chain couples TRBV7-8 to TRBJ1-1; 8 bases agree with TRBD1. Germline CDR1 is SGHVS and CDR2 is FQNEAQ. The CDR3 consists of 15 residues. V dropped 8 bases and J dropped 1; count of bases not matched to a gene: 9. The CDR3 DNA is TGTGCCAGCGTCTCCGGGACAGGCCAGAACACTGAAGCTTTCTTT. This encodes CASVSGTGQNTEAFF. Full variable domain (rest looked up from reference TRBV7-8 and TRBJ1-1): GAGVSQSPRYKVAKRGQDVALRCDPISGHVSLFWYQQALGQGPEFLTYFQNEAQLDKSGLPSDRFFAERPEGSVSTLKIQRTQQEDSAVYLCASVSGTGQNTEAFFGQGTRLTVV.

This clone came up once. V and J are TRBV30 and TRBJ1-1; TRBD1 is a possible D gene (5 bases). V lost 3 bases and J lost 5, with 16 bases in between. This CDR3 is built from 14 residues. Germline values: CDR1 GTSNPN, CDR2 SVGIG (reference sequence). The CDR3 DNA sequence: TGTGCCTGGAGAGAAATGGGGGTGAGAACTGAAGCTTTCTTT. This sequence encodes CAWREMGVRTEAFF.

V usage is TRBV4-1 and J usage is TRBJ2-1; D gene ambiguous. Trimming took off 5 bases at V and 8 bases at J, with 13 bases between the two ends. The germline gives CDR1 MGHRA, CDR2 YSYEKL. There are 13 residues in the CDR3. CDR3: CASSSGPGDEQFF. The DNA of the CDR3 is TGCGCCAGCAGCTCCGGGCCGGGTGATGAGCAGTTCTTC.

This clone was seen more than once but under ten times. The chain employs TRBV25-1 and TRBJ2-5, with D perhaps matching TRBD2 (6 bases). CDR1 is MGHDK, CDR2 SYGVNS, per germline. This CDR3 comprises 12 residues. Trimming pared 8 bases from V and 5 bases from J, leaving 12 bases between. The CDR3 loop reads CASGRRGETQYF. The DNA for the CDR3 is TGTGCCAGCGGCCGGAGGGGCGAGACCCAGTACTTC. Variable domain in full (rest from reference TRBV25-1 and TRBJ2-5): EADIYQTPRYLVIGTGKKITLECSQTMGHDKMYWYQQDPGMELHLIHYSYGVNSTEKGDLSSESTVSRIRTEHFPLTLESARPSHTSQYLCASGRRGETQYFGPGTRLLVL.

The CDR3 is CASSQDQEGLGYTF. CDR3 DNA: TGTGCCAGCAGCCAAGATCAAGAGGGCCTTGGCTACACCTTC. V gene TRBV4-2 combines with J gene TRBJ1-2; no firm D call. The CDR3 length is 14 residues. The germline CDR1 and CDR2 sequences are LGHNA and YNFKEQ. V lost 0 bases and J 7 bases, leaving 12 bases between the germline ends.

CDR3 residues: CASRRSQETQYF. CDR3 DNA: TGTGCCAGCAGAAGATCCCAAGAGACCCAGTACTTC. This chain uses TRBV6-1 with TRBJ2-5; D gene ambiguous. The CDR3 runs to 12 residues. Germline-derived CDR1 and CDR2 are MNHNS and SASEGT. V lost 6 bases and J lost 1, with 6 bases in between.

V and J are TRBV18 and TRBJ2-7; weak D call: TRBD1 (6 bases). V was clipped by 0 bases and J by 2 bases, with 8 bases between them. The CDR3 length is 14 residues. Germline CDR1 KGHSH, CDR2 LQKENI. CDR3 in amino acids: CASSPPTGTYEQYF. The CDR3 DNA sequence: TGTGCCAGCTCACCACCGACAGGAACCTACGAGCAGTACTTC.

This chain's CDR3 is CASSLAGDRGYEQYF. The CDR3 DNA follows: TGTGCCAGCAGCTTAGCGGGGGACAGGGGCTACGAGCAGTACTTC. The chain employs TRBV7-9 and TRBJ2-7; TRBD1 aligns across 10 bases. V was clipped by 0 bases and J by 3 bases; unmatched bases: 2. Per germline, CDR1 SEHNR and CDR2 FQNEAQ (reference sequence). There are 15 residues in the CDR3. The variable domain in full, with the rest retrieved from reference TRBV7-9 and TRBJ2-7, is DTGVSQNPRHKITKRGQNVTFRCDPISEHNRLYWYRQTLGQGPEFLTYFQNEAQLEKSRLLSDRFSAERPKGSFSTLEIQRTEQGDSAMYLCASSLAGDRGYEQYFGPGTRLTVT.

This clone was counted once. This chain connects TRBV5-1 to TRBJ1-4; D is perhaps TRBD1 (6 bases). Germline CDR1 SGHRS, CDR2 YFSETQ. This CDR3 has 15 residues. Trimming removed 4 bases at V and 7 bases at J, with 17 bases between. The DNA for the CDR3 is TGCGCCAGCAGCGGGGGGCGAGGGGTTGGTGAAAAACTGTTTTTT. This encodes CASSGGRGVGEKLFF.

This CDR3 is CASSQTYRSSGNTIYF. In DNA, the CDR3 is TGTGCCAGCAGCCAAACCTACAGATCCTCTGGAAACACCATATATTTT. V and J are TRBV28 and TRBJ1-3; D remains ambiguous. V lost 6 bases, J lost 0 bases, and 15 bases lay in between. Germline CDR1 and CDR2: MDHEN and SYDVKM. The CDR3 extends over 16 amino acids.

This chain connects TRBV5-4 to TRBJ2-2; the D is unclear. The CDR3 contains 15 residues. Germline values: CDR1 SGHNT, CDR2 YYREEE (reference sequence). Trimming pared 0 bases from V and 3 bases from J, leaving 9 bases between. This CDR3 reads CASSLAGAYTGELFF. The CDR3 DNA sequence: TGTGCCAGCAGCTTGGCAGGCGCATACACCGGGGAGCTGTTTTTT.